A selection of T cell receptor beta chains follows, all from one sample in a study of immune evolution from preneoplasia to lung adenocarcinoma. TCRdb keeps only in-frame clones here, not all; method: immunoSEQ multiplex PCR. The sample holds tens of thousands of clones, about 76% seen once. The sample taken for sequencing was FFPE invasive lung adenocarcinoma tissue. The receptors originated from a person between 55 and 69 years old with invasive lung adenocarcinoma. Some clones in this sample may be carry-over from other donors' samples. Both conserved end residues are part of each CDR3. A D gene is named only where the DNA matches it firmly. Clone size, where shown, is once, few, many, or a class for clones that have expanded.

v_call: TRBV6-1
clone_size: medium-sized
d_call: NA
j_call: TRBJ2-1
cdr3_aa: CASSEAGGSYNEQFF
cdr3_nt: TGTGCCAGCAGTGAAGCAGGGGGTTCCTACAATGAGCAGTTCTTC

v_call: TRBV27
clone_size: few
d_call: TRBD2
j_call: TRBJ2-3
cdr3_aa: CASSRLADTDTQYF
cdr3_nt: TGTGCCAGCAGTAGGCTAGCGGACACAGATACGCAGTATTTT

v_call: TRBV5-4
clone_size: few
d_call: NA
j_call: TRBJ2-5
cdr3_aa: CASSLKQGGETQYF
cdr3_nt: TGTGCCAGCAGCTTGAAGCAGGGGGGAGAGACCCAGTACTTC

v_call: TRBV7-2
clone_size: NA
d_call: TRBD1
j_call: TRBJ2-1
cdr3_aa: CASSLTGVGQFF
cdr3_nt: TGTGCCAGCAGCTTAACAGGGGTGGGGCAGTTCTTC

v_call: TRBV18
clone_size: NA
d_call: NA
j_call: TRBJ1-2
cdr3_aa: CASSPPSGGYTF
cdr3_nt: TGTGCCAGCTCACCACCGAGCGGTGGCTACACCTTC

v_call: TRBV6-4
clone_size: NA
d_call: NA
j_call: TRBJ2-3
cdr3_aa: CASSDVRGNTQYF
cdr3_nt: TGTGCCAGCAGTGACGTGAGGGGGAATACGCAGTATTTT

v_call: TRBV5-4
clone_size: NA
d_call: TRBD2
j_call: TRBJ2-2
cdr3_aa: CASSLASGGGTGELFF
cdr3_nt: TGTGCCAGCAGCTTGGCCTCGGGAGGGGGGACCGGGGAGCTGTTTTTT

v_call: TRBV10-3
clone_size: once
d_call: TRBD1
j_call: TRBJ2-2
cdr3_aa: CASKGATTNTGELFF
cdr3_nt: TGTGCTTCCAAGGGGGCGACGACGAACACCGGGGAGCTGTTTTTT

v_call: TRBV7-9
clone_size: NA
d_call: NA
j_call: TRBJ1-2
cdr3_aa: CASTTLEGLVDGYTF
cdr3_nt: TGTGCCAGCACTACTTTAGAAGGCCTGGTTGATGGCTACACCTTC

v_call: TRBV28
clone_size: NA
d_call: TRBD1
j_call: TRBJ1-3
cdr3_aa: CATKAGTGSSGNTIYF
cdr3_nt: TGTGCCACCAAGGCCGGGACAGGGAGCTCTGGAAACACCATATATTTT

v_call: TRBV5-1
clone_size: medium-sized
d_call: TRBD1
j_call: TRBJ2-1
cdr3_aa: CASSVQGNEQFF
cdr3_nt: TGCGCCAGCAGCGTACAGGGGAACGAGCAGTTCTTC

v_call: TRBV7-9
clone_size: NA
d_call: TRBD2
j_call: TRBJ2-5
cdr3_aa: CASSRGGFETQYF
cdr3_nt: TGTGCCAGCAGCCGGGGGGGATTTGAGACCCAGTACTTC

v_call: TRBV5-4
clone_size: NA
d_call: NA
j_call: TRBJ1-2
cdr3_aa: CASSLGQDYGYTF
cdr3_nt: TGTGCCAGCAGCTTGGGACAGGACTATGGCTACACCTTC

v_call: TRBV7-2
clone_size: NA
d_call: NA
j_call: TRBJ2-3
cdr3_aa: CASSSPGLSQYF
cdr3_nt: TGTGCCAGCAGCTCCCCAGGTTTGTCGCAGTATTTT

v_call: TRBV11-2
clone_size: few
d_call: NA
j_call: TRBJ2-1
cdr3_aa: CASSLRPTTTTYNEQFF
cdr3_nt: TGTGCCAGCAGCTTGCGGCCAACGACGACGACCTACAATGAGCAGTTCTTC

v_call: TRBV10-3
clone_size: few
d_call: NA
j_call: TRBJ2-1
cdr3_aa: CAISESGAGRGNEQFF
cdr3_nt: TGTGCCATCAGTGAGTCAGGTGCAGGGAGGGGGAATGAGCAGTTCTTC

v_call: TRBV6-6
clone_size: NA
d_call: NA
j_call: TRBJ1-2
cdr3_aa: CASSYSTAPGAGYTF
cdr3_nt: TGTGCCAGCAGTTACTCGACAGCCCCGGGAGCTGGCTACACCTTC

v_call: TRBV18
clone_size: NA
d_call: NA
j_call: TRBJ2-7
cdr3_aa: CASSPRSDYEQYF
cdr3_nt: TGTGCCAGCTCACCACGCTCGGACTACGAGCAGTACTTC

v_call: TRBV13
clone_size: NA
d_call: NA
j_call: TRBJ1-2
cdr3_aa: CASSTQGEEGYTF
cdr3_nt: TGTGCCAGCAGCACTCAAGGGGAGGAAGGCTACACCTTC

v_call: TRBV5-6
clone_size: NA
d_call: TRBD1
j_call: TRBJ2-7
cdr3_aa: CASSLGTGNHEQYF
cdr3_nt: TGTGCCAGCAGCTTGGGGACAGGGAACCACGAGCAGTACTTC

v_call: TRBV11-3
clone_size: NA
d_call: TRBD2
j_call: TRBJ2-5
cdr3_aa: CASSPWTSGGVETQYF
cdr3_nt: TGTGCCAGCAGCCCCTGGACTAGCGGGGGTGTTGAGACCCAGTACTTC

v_call: TRBV5-1
clone_size: NA
d_call: TRBD1
j_call: TRBJ2-6
cdr3_aa: CASSSARNRGRTGANVLTF
cdr3_nt: TGCGCCAGCAGCTCGGCCCGGAACAGGGGGCGGACTGGGGCCAACGTCCTGACTTTC

v_call: TRBV7-2
clone_size: NA
d_call: TRBD1
j_call: TRBJ1-2
cdr3_aa: CASSADRGGYGYTF
cdr3_nt: TGTGCCAGCAGCGCCGACAGGGGGGGGTACGGCTACACCTTC

v_call: TRBV5-6
clone_size: NA
d_call: NA
j_call: TRBJ2-1
cdr3_aa: CASSPSGDRDINEQFF
cdr3_nt: TGTGCCAGCAGCCCCTCAGGGGATCGGGACATCAATGAGCAGTTCTTC

v_call: TRBV9
clone_size: NA
d_call: NA
j_call: TRBJ2-2
cdr3_aa: CASSGLNTGELFF
cdr3_nt: TGTGCCAGCTCGGGACTCAACACCGGGGAGCTGTTTTTT

v_call: TRBV6-4
clone_size: once
d_call: TRBD2
j_call: TRBJ2-2
cdr3_aa: CASSPGLAETGELFF
cdr3_nt: TGTGCCAGCAGCCCCGGACTAGCGGAAACCGGGGAGCTGTTTTTT

v_call: TRBV19
clone_size: NA
d_call: NA
j_call: TRBJ2-7
cdr3_aa: CATGQLYEQYF
cdr3_nt: TGTGCCACCGGACAGCTCTACGAGCAGTACTTC

v_call: TRBV5-1
clone_size: NA
d_call: NA
j_call: TRBJ2-5
cdr3_aa: CASSLGELRKTQYF
cdr3_nt: TGCGCCAGCAGTCTCGGGGAGTTGAGGAAGACCCAGTACTTC

v_call: TRBV9
clone_size: once
d_call: NA
j_call: TRBJ2-3
cdr3_aa: CASSVSGSTDTQYF
cdr3_nt: TGTGCCAGCAGCGTCAGCGGGAGCACAGATACGCAGTATTTT

v_call: TRBV5-5
clone_size: NA
d_call: NA
j_call: TRBJ2-5
cdr3_aa: CASSPELKETQYF
cdr3_nt: TGTGCCAGCAGCCCGGAACTTAAAGAGACCCAGTACTTC

v_call: TRBV7-2
clone_size: few
d_call: NA
j_call: TRBJ2-1
cdr3_aa: CASRTENEQFF
cdr3_nt: TGTGCCAGTCGCACGGAGAATGAGCAGTTCTTC

v_call: TRBV27
clone_size: NA
d_call: TRBD2
j_call: TRBJ2-2
cdr3_aa: CASRPSGRDTGELFF
cdr3_nt: TGTGCCAGCAGACCAAGCGGGAGGGACACCGGGGAGCTGTTTTTT

v_call: TRBV28
clone_size: NA
d_call: NA
j_call: TRBJ2-1
cdr3_aa: CASSSKTTGVIGVQFF
cdr3_nt: TGTGCCAGCAGCTCAAAGACGACCGGGGTCATTGGTGTGCAGTTCTTC

v_call: TRBV30
clone_size: NA
d_call: NA
j_call: TRBJ1-5
cdr3_aa: CAWSLRDKNQPQHF
cdr3_nt: TGTGCCTGGAGTCTCCGGGACAAGAATCAGCCCCAGCATTTT

v_call: TRBV21-1
clone_size: NA
d_call: NA
j_call: TRBJ2-7
cdr3_aa: CATYKRGEPYEQYF
cdr3_nt: TGTGCCACCTACAAGAGGGGGGAGCCCTACGAGCAGTACTTC

v_call: TRBV29-1
clone_size: few
d_call: TRBD1
j_call: TRBJ1-1
cdr3_aa: CSVAPGQDEAFF
cdr3_nt: TGCAGCGTTGCTCCGGGACAGGATGAAGCTTTCTTT

v_call: TRBV7-2
clone_size: NA
d_call: TRBD2
j_call: TRBJ2-3
cdr3_aa: CASSSYGRVDTQYF
cdr3_nt: TGTGCCAGCAGCTCTTACGGGAGGGTGGATACGCAGTATTTT

v_call: TRBV4-2
clone_size: medium-sized
d_call: NA
j_call: TRBJ2-7
cdr3_aa: CASSQDVSYEQYF
cdr3_nt: TGTGCCAGCAGCCAAGATGTCAGCTACGAGCAGTACTTC

v_call: TRBV18
clone_size: few
d_call: NA
j_call: TRBJ1-1
cdr3_aa: CASSPRTAEAFF
cdr3_nt: TGTGCCAGCTCACCGAGGACAGCCGAAGCTTTCTTT

v_call: TRBV9
clone_size: few
d_call: NA
j_call: TRBJ2-2
cdr3_aa: CASSAAVPGELFF
cdr3_nt: TGTGCCAGCAGCGCCGCGGTCCCCGGGGAGCTGTTTTTT

v_call: TRBV2
clone_size: few
d_call: NA
j_call: TRBJ2-7
cdr3_aa: CASGTGGGGFYEQYF
cdr3_nt: TGTGCCAGCGGCACTGGGGGGGGCGGATTCTACGAGCAGTACTTC

v_call: TRBV7-9
clone_size: NA
d_call: TRBD2
j_call: TRBJ2-7
cdr3_aa: CASRSTSGSYEQYF
cdr3_nt: TGTGCCAGCAGGTCGACTAGCGGCTCCTACGAGCAGTACTTC

v_call: TRBV11-2
clone_size: NA
d_call: TRBD1
j_call: TRBJ2-1
cdr3_aa: CASSPLLDRGFYEQFF
cdr3_nt: TGTGCCAGCAGCCCCCTTCTGGACAGGGGATTCTATGAGCAGTTCTTC

v_call: TRBV2
clone_size: NA
d_call: TRBD1
j_call: TRBJ1-4
cdr3_aa: CASSPLTGDEKLFF
cdr3_nt: TGTGCCAGCAGTCCCCTGACAGGGGATGAAAAACTGTTTTTT

v_call: TRBV5-1
clone_size: NA
d_call: TRBD2
j_call: TRBJ2-5
cdr3_aa: CASSSGGSQETQYF
cdr3_nt: TGCGCCAGCAGCTCGGGGGGGTCTCAAGAGACCCAGTACTTC

v_call: TRBV4-2
clone_size: NA
d_call: NA
j_call: TRBJ2-6
cdr3_aa: CASSRPGASGANVLTF
cdr3_nt: TGTGCCAGCAGCCGGCCTGGGGCCTCTGGGGCCAACGTCCTGACTTTC

v_call: TRBV7-6
clone_size: NA
d_call: NA
j_call: TRBJ1-3
cdr3_aa: CASSHTGAVSGNTIYF
cdr3_nt: TGTGCCAGCAGCCACACCGGGGCGGTCTCTGGAAACACCATATATTTT

v_call: TRBV27
clone_size: few
d_call: TRBD2
j_call: TRBJ2-5
cdr3_aa: CASSFLTSGRADAQYF
cdr3_nt: TGTGCCAGCAGTTTCCTGACTAGCGGGAGGGCCGATGCCCAGTACTTC

v_call: TRBV28
clone_size: NA
d_call: NA
j_call: TRBJ1-1
cdr3_aa: CASSLLRGNTEAFF
cdr3_nt: TGTGCCAGCAGTTTATTAAGGGGAAACACTGAAGCTTTCTTT

v_call: TRBV11-2
clone_size: once
d_call: TRBD1
j_call: TRBJ2-3
cdr3_aa: CASSPGQGTDTQYF
cdr3_nt: TGTGCCAGCAGCCCCGGACAGGGAACAGATACGCAGTATTTT

v_call: TRBV9
clone_size: NA
d_call: NA
j_call: TRBJ2-2
cdr3_aa: CASSEMGPANTGELFF
cdr3_nt: TGTGCCAGCAGCGAAATGGGCCCCGCGAACACCGGGGAGCTGTTTTTT

v_call: TRBV15
clone_size: NA
d_call: TRBD1
j_call: TRBJ2-5
cdr3_aa: CATSIRGQGRSETQYF
cdr3_nt: TGTGCCACCAGCATCCGGGGACAGGGGCGCTCCGAGACCCAGTACTTC

v_call: TRBV5-1
clone_size: NA
d_call: TRBD1
j_call: TRBJ2-5
cdr3_aa: CASSLLQGTTGETQYF
cdr3_nt: TGCGCCAGCAGCCTCCTACAGGGGACGACGGGAGAGACCCAGTACTTC

v_call: TRBV28
clone_size: NA
d_call: NA
j_call: TRBJ2-7
cdr3_aa: CASSFHLADTSSYEQYF
cdr3_nt: TGTGCCAGCAGTTTTCACTTAGCGGATACGAGCTCCTACGAGCAGTACTTC

v_call: TRBV19
clone_size: once
d_call: TRBD1
j_call: TRBJ2-7
cdr3_aa: CASSRTGGDYNEQYF
cdr3_nt: TGTGCCAGTAGTAGGACAGGGGGCGATTATAACGAGCAGTACTTC